This TCR beta chain was sequenced during a study of CD8 T cells in ankylosing spondylitis. Study conclusions and caveats: In ankylosing spondylitis patients, matched synovial fluid reportedly showed significant enrichment of disease-linked clones. Disease-associated clonotypes exhibited CD8+ identity and were relatively infrequent in peripheral blood. Earlier authors reported some of these motif variants in reactive arthritis synovial fluid and blood.

J lost 3 bases, V lost 2 bases, and 6 bases had no gene match. The CDR3 spans 15 residues. Turning to this clonotype: As yet, its antigen is unknown.

Making use of molecular barcodes, quantitative 5'-RACE generated TCR beta libraries. TCRdb passed the 5' RACE reads through MiXCR, listing each CDR3 protein once. The sample yields 200,000 to 300,000 distinct CDR3 sequences, 32% seen once. The TCR comes from a male donor with ankylosing spondylitis or in good health (not recorded which). The sequenced material came from blood, either unsorted or a sorted T cell fraction (not recorded which). This chain links TRBV12-3 or TRBV12-4 with TRBJ2-5, with 7 bases matching TRBD2. This chain's CDR3 is CASSLFGRGEETQYF. The CDR3 nucleotides read TGTGCCAGCAGTTTATTTGGACGGGGGGAAGAGACCCAGTACTTC.